Each of the 23 T cell receptor beta chains below was sequenced from the same sample in a study of CD8+CD57+ T cells in acquired aplastic anemia. Template material for TCR beta VDJ and CDR3 profiling consisted of genomic DNA. TCRdb recomputed calls from the reads with MiXCR, one row per CDR3 protein. Of about 110,000 distinct CDR3 sequences listed, 40% to 60% are singletons. The sequencing sample was made of sorted CD4+, CD8+, or CD8+CD57+ T cells (not recorded which) from PBMCs. Source of these receptors: a human donor in good health, serving as a control.

Many counts were recorded for this clonotype. A read error is likely here: a far larger clone is one base away. The rearrangement uses TRBV5-4 and TRBJ1-1; D remains unclear. This CDR3 is built from 12 residues. The germline V gene has CDR1 SGHNT and CDR2 YYREEE (reference sequence). Trimming took 4 bases from V and 3 from J, leaving 7 bases between them. Here the CDR3 DNA reads TGTGCCAGCAGCCCCGGGGACACTGAAGCTTTCTTT. It codes for CASSPGDTEAFF.

The chain employs TRBV25-1 and TRBJ1-6, with a weak D call TRBD1 (6 bases). Germline lookup yields CDR1 MGHDK and CDR2 SYGVNS. This CDR3 contains 15 residues. V lost 4 bases and J 9 bases, leaving 16 bases between the germline ends. The CDR3 DNA reads TGTGCCAGCAGTGGGGGGGGCAGGGGTACTTCACCCCTCCACTTT. It is translated as CASSGGGRGTSPLHF.

This clonotype showed up many times. As DNA, the CDR3 is TGTGCCAGCAGTTACTCGAGTCTGGCGAGCTCCTATAATTCACCCCTCCACTTT. As protein: CASSYSSLASSYNSPLHF. This chain connects TRBV6-2 or TRBV6-3 to TRBJ1-6; D is undetermined. The germline CDR1 and CDR2 sequences are MNHEY and SVGEGT. This CDR3 is built from 18 residues. The V gene lost 0 bases and the J gene lost 0 bases, with 12 bases spanning the gap.

This clonotype was seen repeatedly, ten times or more. This chain connects TRBV19 to TRBJ1-2; 10 nucleotides agree with TRBD1. V was clipped by 3 bases and J by 4 bases; unmatched bases: 8. Germline-derived CDR1 and CDR2 are LNHDA and SQIVND (reference sequence). This CDR3 region has 16 residues. DNA of the CDR3: TGTGCCAGTAGTATTCCCCCGGACAGGGGGGCCTATGGCTACACCTTC. The encoded protein is CASSIPPDRGAYGYTF.

The gene calls are TRBV25-1 and TRBJ2-7; D is unresolved. The CDR3 covers 14 residues. V was shortened by 3 bases and J by 2 bases, with 11 bases between the two germline ends. Germline values: CDR1 MGHDK, CDR2 SYGVNS. The CDR3: CASSEPDGTYEQYF. The CDR3 nucleotides are TGTGCCAGCAGTGAGCCCGACGGAACCTACGAGCAGTACTTC.

The CDR3 nucleotides read TGCAGTGCTAGCCCCCTTGGGGGACGGGAGACCCAGTACTTC. Translated, it gives CSASPLGGRETQYF. V usage is TRBV20-1 and J usage is TRBJ2-5; TRBD1 or TRBD2 may be the D gene (5 bases each). The CDR3 length is 14 residues. V gave up 3 bases and J gave up 5 bases, with 16 bases separating them. Germline CDR1 DFQATT, CDR2 SNEGSKA (reference sequence).

About this clonotype: Likely a read error: the CDR3 ends without its conserved phenylalanine or tryptophan. The chain recombines TRBV20-1 with TRBJ2-7; the D call may be TRBD1 or TRBD2 (5 bases each). Trimming stripped 5 bases from V and 2 bases from J, with 13 bases between. Germline-derived CDR1 and CDR2 are DFQATT and SNEGSKA (reference sequence). This CDR3 has 13 amino acids. This chain's CDR3 is CSAARDGAYEQYL. The DNA for the CDR3 is TGCAGTGCTGCTAGGGACGGCGCCTACGAGCAGTACCTC.

This clonotype was detected only once. The V call is TRBV20-1, the J call TRBJ2-7; 10 positions agree with TRBD1. The CDR3 loop spans 13 amino acids. Germline V gene data show CDR1 as DFQATT and CDR2 as SNEGSKA (reference sequence). V lost 4 bases to trimming and J lost 4 bases; unmatched junction nucleotides: 4. The CDR3 DNA sequence: TGCAGTGCTATTCCGGGACAGGGGTACGAGCAGTACTTC. It specifies CSAIPGQGYEQYF.

The V call is TRBV5-1, the J call TRBJ2-7; D possibly matches TRBD1 or TRBD2 (5 bases each). This CDR3 spans 14 amino acids. Deletions cut 3 bases from V and 2 bases from J, with 12 bases between. The germline V gene encodes CDR1 SGHRS and CDR2 YFSETQ. Written as DNA, the CDR3 is TGCGCCAGCAGCTCGGGTGTGGGACCCTACGAGCAGTACTTC. Its translation: CASSSGVGPYEQYF.

This clonotype was seen repeatedly, ten times or more. The rearrangement links TRBV6-1 to TRBJ1-3; D gene ambiguous. CDR3 size: 14 residues. CDR1 and CDR2 (germline): MNHNS, SASEGT. V dropped 6 bases and J dropped 4 bases, with 13 bases sitting between them. The CDR3 bases are TGTGCCAGCAGCGCTGGACCCTCGGGAAACACCATATATTTT. It translates to CASSAGPSGNTIYF.

This chain uses TRBV25-1 with TRBJ1-2; possible D gene TRBD1, 6 bases. Germline values: CDR1 MGHDK, CDR2 SYGVNS. Deletions cut 5 bases from V and 4 bases from J, with 23 bases between. This CDR3 spans 17 amino acids. CDR3 region: CASSTRDTPRWGYGYTF. As DNA, the CDR3 is TGTGCCAGCAGTACCCGGGACACGCCGCGGTGGGGCTATGGCTACACCTTC.

Only a few counts were recorded for this clonotype. Here the CDR3 reads CASSSWTGVTEAFF. The CDR3 DNA follows: TGTGCCAGCAGCTCCTGGACAGGGGTGACTGAAGCTTTCTTT. V usage is TRBV7-9 and J usage is TRBJ1-1; 9 nucleotides align to TRBD1. CDR1 and CDR2 from the germline V gene are SEHNR and FQNEAQ (reference sequence). The J segment lost 5 bases and the V segment lost 4 bases, leaving 5 bases of the junction unmatched. The CDR3 runs to 14 residues.

At least ten counts were recorded for this clonotype. This chain joins TRBV19 and TRBJ1-6, with a possible D match to TRBD1 (5 bases). V dropped 6 bases and J dropped 7 bases, with 10 bases sitting between them. This CDR3 spans 13 amino acids. The V gene's germline CDR1 is LNHDA and CDR2 SQIVND (reference sequence). In DNA form, the CDR3 reads TGTGCCAGTAGGGGGGTGTCGAATTCACCCCTCCACTTT. Translated: CASRGVSNSPLHF.

J is TRBJ2-2 and V is TRBV10-3; D is uncertain. Germline V gene lookup returns CDR1 ENHRY and CDR2 SYGVKD. The CDR3 has 16 amino acids. V was clipped by 5 bases and J by 2 bases, with 15 bases between them. The CDR3 DNA reads TGTGCCATCAGTCCCCGACGAGACTCTAACACCGGGGAGCTGTTTTTT. Its translation is CAISPRRDSNTGELFF.

This rearrangement joins TRBV24-1 to TRBJ2-3, with TRBD2 identical over 8 bases. V was clipped by 9 bases and J by 2 bases; unmatched bases: 3. This CDR3 region has 13 residues. Germline V gene sequence: CDR1 KGHDR, CDR2 SFDVKD. CDR3 sequence reads: CATGTRATDTQYF. DNA for the CDR3: TGTGCCACCGGGACTAGAGCCACAGATACGCAGTATTTT.

The J gene is TRBJ1-2, the V gene TRBV7-3; no reliable D call. The CDR3 spans 13 residues. V lost 5 bases, J lost 6 bases, and 13 bases lay in between. Germline values: CDR1 SGHTA, CDR2 FQGTGA. The CDR3: CASSPRGYDGYTF. The CDR3 DNA reads TGTGCCAGCAGCCCCCGAGGATACGATGGCTACACCTTC.

CDR3 region: CATSRDSGVSAYTF. DNA for the CDR3: TGTGCCACCAGCAGAGATTCGGGGGTATCCGCTTACACCTTC. The chain joins TRBV15 to TRBJ1-2; weak D call: TRBD1 (5 bases). The germline V gene has CDR1 LNHNV and CDR2 YYDKDF (reference sequence). There are 14 residues in the CDR3. The germline V and J ends were trimmed by 0 bases and 11 bases, with 16 bases remaining between them.

The table lists this clonotype with many counts. This chain uses TRBV20-1 with TRBJ1-1; D is possibly TRBD1 (5 bases). V was cut by 0 bases and J by 8 bases, with 16 bases left in between. The CDR3 is 14 amino acids. CDR1 and CDR2 (germline): DFQATT, SNEGSKA (reference sequence). In DNA form, the CDR3 reads TGCAGTGCTAGAGATCAGGGTCGGTATCGCGAAGCTTTCTTT. Protein sequence: CSARDQGRYREAFF.

Turning to this clonotype: The junction departs from the called germline gene at one end, perhaps through a read error. This chain links TRBV15 with TRBJ2-7; 11 positions match TRBD1. Germline CDR1 and CDR2: LNHNV and YYDKDF (reference sequence). This CDR3 spans 16 amino acids. CDR3 in amino acids: CATGRGRGQGAHEQYF. The CDR3 bases are TGTGCCACCGGCAGAGGGAGAGGACAGGGGGCTCACGAGCAGTACTTC.

Many counts were recorded for this clonotype. The V call is TRBV12-3 or TRBV12-4, the J call TRBJ2-7; D remains ambiguous. This CDR3 spans 13 amino acids. Trimming cost V 0 bases and J 2 bases, with 5 bases left between them. CDR3 bases: TGTGCCAGCAGTTTAGCAGCCACCTACGAGCAGTACTTC. As protein: CASSLAATYEQYF.

This rearrangement joins TRBV20-1 to TRBJ1-2; D not resolved. Germline lookup yields CDR1 DFQATT and CDR2 SNEGSKA (reference sequence). This CDR3 has 12 residues. V gave up 3 bases and J gave up 2 bases, with 7 bases separating them. The CDR3 DNA sequence: TGCAGTGCTAGTTGGAGGAACTATGGCTACACCTTC. Residues: CSASWRNYGYTF.

As concerns this clonotype: At one of its ends the junction is not consistent with the germline gene, which may arise from a read error. V and J are TRBV24-1 and TRBJ1-5, with D unclear. Germline-derived CDR1 and CDR2 are KGHDR and SFDVKD. The length of the CDR3 is 12 residues. The CDR3 region is CATSDPDQSQHF. In DNA, the CDR3 is TGTGCCACCAGTGATCCTGATCAGTCCCAGCATTTT.

The chain joins TRBV24-1 to TRBJ2-5, with D perhaps assigned TRBD1 or TRBD2 (5 bases each). The germline CDR1 and CDR2 sequences are KGHDR and SFDVKD. The CDR3 extends over 14 amino acids. Trimming took off 3 bases at V and 3 bases at J, with 10 bases between the two ends. CDR3 loop: CATSDTGQKETQYF. CDR3 in DNA: TGTGCCACCAGTGATACGGGGCAAAAAGAGACCCAGTACTTC.